One sample yielded the 4 T cell receptor beta chains listed below, sequenced in a study of blood T cell repertoires in COVID-19. Only in-frame clones appear in the TCRdb table, and some are missing; sequencing was by immunoSEQ multiplex PCR. The data hold about 140,000 clones, with approximately 80% observed a single time. Sequencing was performed on PBMCs or T cells enriched from blood (not recorded which). The receptors were sampled from a woman aged 18-29 years who had been exposed to COVID-19.

V gene TRBV9 combines with J gene TRBJ2-7; D is unclear. Germline V gene lookup returns CDR1 SGDLS and CDR2 YYNGEE. Trimming removed 5 bases from V and 2 bases from J, with 14 bases in between. The length of the CDR3 is 14 residues. The CDR3 loop reads CASSAGPATYEQYF. CDR3 nucleotides: TGTGCCAGCAGTGCAGGTCCGGCGACCTACGAGCAGTACTTC.

This clone was observed a single time. The genes are TRBV15 and TRBJ2-1, with 12 bases identical to TRBD1. Losses at the gene ends were 3 bases for V and 6 bases for J; bases not matched to a gene: 6. Germline CDR1 reads LNHNV; CDR2 reads YYDKDF (reference sequence). The CDR3 consists of 16 residues. The CDR3 nucleotides read TGTGCCACCAGCAGGTCAGGGACAGGGGGCCGCAATGAGCAGTTCTTC. Amino acid sequence: CATSRSGTGGRNEQFF.

The chain joins TRBV7-6 to TRBJ2-1, with 8 bases fitting TRBD2. V gave up 1 base and J gave up 0 bases; unmatched junction bases: 2. The CDR3 runs 16 residues. CDR1 SGHVS and CDR2 FNYEAQ come from the germline V gene. CDR3 DNA: TGTGCCAGCAGCTTAGACAGCGGGAGCTCCTACAATGAGCAGTTCTTC. Its translation is CASSLDSGSSYNEQFF.

The rearrangement links TRBV10-3 to TRBJ1-2; the D is unclear. Trimming removed 0 bases from V and 3 bases from J, with 8 bases in between. There are 14 residues in the CDR3. CDR1 and CDR2 from the germline V gene are ENHRY and SYGVKD. This CDR3 is CAISESKLYYGYTF. For the CDR3, the DNA is TGTGCCATCAGTGAGTCAAAGCTCTACTATGGCTACACCTTC.